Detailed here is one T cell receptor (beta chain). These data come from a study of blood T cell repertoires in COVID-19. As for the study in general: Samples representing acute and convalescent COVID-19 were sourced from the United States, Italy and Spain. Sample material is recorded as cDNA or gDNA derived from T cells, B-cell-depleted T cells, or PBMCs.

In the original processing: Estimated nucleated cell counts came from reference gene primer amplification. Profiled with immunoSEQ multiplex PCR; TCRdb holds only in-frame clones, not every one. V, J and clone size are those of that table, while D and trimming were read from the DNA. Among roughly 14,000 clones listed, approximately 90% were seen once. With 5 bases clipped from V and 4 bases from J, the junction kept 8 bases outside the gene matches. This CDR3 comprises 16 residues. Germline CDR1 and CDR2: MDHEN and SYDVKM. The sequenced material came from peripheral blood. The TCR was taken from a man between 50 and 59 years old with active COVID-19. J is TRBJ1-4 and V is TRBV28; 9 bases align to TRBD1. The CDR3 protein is CASSKSPGQGNEKLFF. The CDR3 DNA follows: TGTGCCAGCAGTAAAAGCCCGGGACAGGGTAATGAAAAACTGTTTTTT.